A single sample is the source of the 5 T cell receptor beta chains below, sequenced in a study of spatial heterogeneity in lung cancer. Using its own MiXCR run on the 5' RACE reads, TCRdb lists one record per CDR3 protein. The sample lists tens of thousands of distinct CDR3 sequences; 7.5% to 8% were seen once. The time point: sample taken at primary tumor resection. This specimen consisted of PBMCs, obtained at surgery. These TCRs come from a male donor with early-stage non-small cell lung cancer.

The genes are TRBV5-1 and TRBJ2-1; D is unclear. The V gene's germline CDR1 is SGHRS and CDR2 YFSETQ. The CDR3 contains 16 residues. The V gene lost 2 bases and the J gene lost 2 bases, with 14 bases spanning the gap. Written as DNA, the CDR3 is TGCGCCAGCAGCTTCAGAGTAGGGTTAACCTACAATGAGCAGTTCTTC. This translates into CASSFRVGLTYNEQFF. Together with reference TRBV5-1 and TRBJ2-1, the CDR3 gives the full variable domain: KAGVTQTPRYLIKTRGQQVTLSCSPISGHRSVSWYQQTPGQGLQFLFEYFSETQRNKGNFPGRFSGRQFSNSRSEMNVSTLELGDSALYLCASSFRVGLTYNEQFFGPGTRLTVL.

The table lists this clonotype with many counts. V gene TRBV29-1 combines with J gene TRBJ1-2; perhaps TRBD1 as D (5 bases). The V gene lost 6 bases and the J gene lost 2 bases, with 10 bases spanning the gap. Germline lookup yields CDR1 SQVTM and CDR2 ANQGSEA. The CDR3 length is 12 residues. The CDR3 bases are TGCAGCGTGGGCTCAGGGAACTATGGCTACACCTTC. This translates into CSVGSGNYGYTF.

There are a few counts of this clonotype. The chain is built from TRBV5-8 and TRBJ2-3; D call uncertain. Trimming shortened V by 0 bases and J by 1 base, and 3 bases separated the two germline ends. The CDR3 has 13 residues. Looked up from germline, CDR1 is SGHTS and CDR2 is YDEGEE. This CDR3 is CASSLVGTDTQYF. DNA for the CDR3: TGTGCCAGCAGCTTGGTCGGCACAGATACGCAGTATTTT.

CDR3 in DNA: TGTGCCCGAACAGGGGGTACTTCTAGCACAGATACGCAGTATTTT. It is translated as CARTGGTSSTDTQYF. The V call is TRBV30, the J call TRBJ2-3, with 8 bases that match TRBD1. The CDR3 runs 15 residues. CDR1 and CDR2 from the germline V gene are GTSNPN and SVGIG (reference sequence). The ends lost 8 bases at V and 0 bases at J; junction bases unmatched: 10.

In its sample, this clonotype was seen a few times. The chain recombines TRBV7-2 with TRBJ2-3; a weak D match, TRBD1 (7 bases). Germline-derived CDR1 and CDR2 are SGHTA and FQGNSA. V was trimmed by 3 bases and J by 7 bases, leaving 14 bases between them. The CDR3 length is 14 residues. In nucleotides, the CDR3 is TGTGCCAGCAGCTTGGGACAGAGCGGGCATACGCAGTATTTT. Protein sequence: CASSLGQSGHTQYF.